The subject of this entry is one TCR beta chain. The antigen is unknown. The data are from a study of shared clonotypes between healthy human individuals. Study overall: A donor's plate count was three for CD4 naive and three for CD4 memory; CD8 naive had two and CD8 memory one. Study-level findings and limits: Larger estimated richness was generally seen in naive subsets than in memory subsets.

Authors' methods: Owing to the provision of junction-only sequences devoid of quality scores by immunoSEQ, filtering differed. TCRdb's table, derived via immunoSEQ multiplex PCR, lists solely in-frame clones and lacks some. The DNA gave D and trimming, while V, J and clone size come from that table. The data contain 950,000 to 1,300,000 clones, about 74% of them singletons. CDR1 SGDLS and CDR2 YYNGEE come from the germline V gene. Trimming removed 0 bases from V and 7 bases from J, with 14 bases in between. CDR3 length: 15 amino acids. This sequence originates from a man aged 18 to 35 in good health. The sequencing input was memory CD4+ T cells sorted from blood. Specified subset: CD45RA-negative fraction. This chain joins TRBV9 and TRBJ2-1; possible D gene TRBD2, 7 bases. CDR3 protein: CASSVGGLAANEQFF. CDR3 bases: TGTGCCAGCAGCGTAGGGGGGCTAGCGGCGAATGAGCAGTTCTTC.